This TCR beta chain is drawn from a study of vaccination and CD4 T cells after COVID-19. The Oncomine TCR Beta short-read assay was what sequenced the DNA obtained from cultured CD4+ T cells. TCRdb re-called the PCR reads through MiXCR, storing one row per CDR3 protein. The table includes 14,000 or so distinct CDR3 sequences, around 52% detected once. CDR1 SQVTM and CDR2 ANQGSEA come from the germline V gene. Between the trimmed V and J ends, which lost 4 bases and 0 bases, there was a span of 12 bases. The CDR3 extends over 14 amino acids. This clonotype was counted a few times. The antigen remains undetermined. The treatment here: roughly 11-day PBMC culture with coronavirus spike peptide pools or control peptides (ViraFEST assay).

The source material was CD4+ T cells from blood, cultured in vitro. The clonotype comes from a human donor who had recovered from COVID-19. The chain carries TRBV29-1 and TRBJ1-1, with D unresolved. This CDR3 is CSVGGRFVNTEAFF. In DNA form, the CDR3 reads TGCAGCGTTGGTGGTCGGTTTGTGAACACTGAAGCTTTCTTT.